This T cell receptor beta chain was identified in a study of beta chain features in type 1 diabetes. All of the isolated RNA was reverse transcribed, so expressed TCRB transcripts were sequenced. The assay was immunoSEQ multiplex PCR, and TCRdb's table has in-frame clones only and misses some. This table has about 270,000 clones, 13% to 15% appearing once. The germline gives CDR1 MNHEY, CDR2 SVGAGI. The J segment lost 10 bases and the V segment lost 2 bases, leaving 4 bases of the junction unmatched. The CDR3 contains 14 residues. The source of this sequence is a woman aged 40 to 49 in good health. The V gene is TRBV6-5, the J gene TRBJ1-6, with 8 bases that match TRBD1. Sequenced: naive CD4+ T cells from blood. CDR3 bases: TGTGCCAGCAGTTACCCCGACAGGGGCTCACCCCTCCACTTT. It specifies CASSYPDRGSPLHF.